These T cell receptor beta chains were read from a single sample in a study of T-cell memory formation after mild COVID-19. TCRdb analysed the 5' RACE reads with MiXCR anew, one entry per CDR3 protein. The table includes approximately 350,000 distinct CDR3 sequences, approximately 12% detected once. The sample taken for sequencing was PBMCs or a T cell subset sorted from them (not recorded which). The receptors shown here come from a man younger than 35 who had mild COVID-19 (a few samples of this study predate the infection). Cell type and time point are not known. Both conserved end residues are part of each CDR3. D genes are given only for firm matches. Rows give clone size only sometimes, using once, few, many, or a class for an expanded clone.

>TRBJ2-2|TRBV7-2|.|few
TGTGCCAGCAGCTTAGCGCGGTCGGTAGTGTCCGGGGAGCTGTTTTTT
CASSLARSVVSGELFF
>TRBJ1-5|TRBV6-2/TRBV6-3|TRBD1|few
TGTGCCAGCAGTGGACAGGGGGCAGGACAGCCCCAGCATTTT
CASSGQGAGQPQHF
>TRBJ2-3|TRBV5-1|.|many
TGCGCCAGCAGCACCTATCCGGGACTCTACACAGATACGCAGTATTTT
CASSTYPGLYTDTQYF
>TRBJ2-3|TRBV5-1|.|.
TGCGCCAGCAGCTTGGTCGTCGGGGGGACAATGGATACGCAGTATTTT
CASSLVVGGTMDTQYF
>TRBJ2-1|TRBV15|TRBD2|.
TGTGCCACCAGCAGAGATCCAGCGGGGACCTACAATGAGCAGTTCTTC
CATSRDPAGTYNEQFF
>TRBJ1-4|TRBV5-1|.|.
TGCGCCAGCAGCTTGGCCCGTGGGACTAATGAAAAACTGTTTTTT
CASSLARGTNEKLFF
>TRBJ2-5|TRBV3-1|.|many
TGTGCCAGCAGCCAATTCCAGGGGCCCCAAGAGACCCAGTACTTC
CASSQFQGPQETQYF
>TRBJ1-3|TRBV18|TRBD1|few
TGTGCCAGCTCCCGGGACAGCTCTGGAAACACCATATATTTT
CASSRDSSGNTIYF
>TRBJ2-1|TRBV7-8|.|.
TGTGCCAGCAGCTCCCACTCGGGACGGCTCTACAATGAGCAGTTCTTC
CASSSHSGRLYNEQFF
>TRBJ1-4|TRBV20-1|.|few
TGCAGTGCTAGGGAACAGGGATTCGAAAAACTGTTTTTT
CSAREQGFEKLFF
>TRBJ2-3|TRBV7-2|.|few
TGTGCCAGCAGCCCCATGCAGTTCGATACGCAGTATTTT
CASSPMQFDTQYF
>TRBJ1-5|TRBV6-2/TRBV6-3|.|.
TGTGCCAGCAGCCAACAGTCCAGCAATCAGCCCCAGCATTTT
CASSQQSSNQPQHF
>TRBJ1-2|TRBV20-1|TRBD1|many
TGCAGTGCTAGAAGGGACAGTAACTATGGCTACACCTTC
CSARRDSNYGYTF
>TRBJ2-6|TRBV5-1|.|.
TGCGCCAGCAGCTTGGCCGGTGGTAATGGGGCCAACGTCCTGACTTTC
CASSLAGGNGANVLTF
>TRBJ1-2|TRBV20-1|TRBD1|many
TGCAGTGCTTCCCGCGACAGGGAGGATGGCTACACCTTC
CSASRDREDGYTF
>TRBJ2-1|TRBV7-8|.|few
TGTGCCAGCACCCCCCGGGGGCGCTCCTACAATGAGCAGTTCTTC
CASTPRGRSYNEQFF
>TRBJ2-3|TRBV20-1|.|few
TGCAGTGCTAGAAGGGGCATTAGCACAGATACGCAGTATTTT
CSARRGISTDTQYF
>TRBJ1-1|TRBV14|TRBD1|.
TGTGCCAGCAGCCAAGATTACATGGGACAGGTGAACACTGAAGCTTTCTTT
CASSQDYMGQVNTEAFF
>TRBJ1-1|TRBV12-3/TRBV12-4|.|few
TGTGCCAGCAGTGCCTCGGGCGCCCGGGGAACTGAAGCTTTCTTT
CASSASGARGTEAFF
>TRBJ2-1|TRBV4-1|TRBD2|.
TGCGCCAGCAGCCGGATGACTAGCGGGGGGCTTACCGAGCAGTTCTTC
CASSRMTSGGLTEQFF
>TRBJ1-1|TRBV5-1|.|.
TGCGCCAGCAGCGCCACATGGGCGGTCACTGAAGCTTTCTTT
CASSATWAVTEAFF
>TRBJ2-7|TRBV5-1|.|many
TGTGCCAGCAGCTTAGGCGCCTACGAGCAGTACTTC
CASSLGAYEQYF
>TRBJ2-3|TRBV12-3/TRBV12-4|TRBD1|many
TGTGCCAGCACCAGACGACAGGGCACTACAGATACGCAGTATTTT
CASTRRQGTTDTQYF
>TRBJ1-5|TRBV7-9|TRBD1|.
TGTGCCAGCAGCCTGACAGGGGGCGCCGGGCAGCCCCAGCATTTT
CASSLTGGAGQPQHF
>TRBJ1-1|TRBV6-5|.|.
TGTGCCAGCACCCGAAGGGGGTTGAACACTGAAGCTTTCTTT
CASTRRGLNTEAFF
>TRBJ1-3|TRBV20-1|.|.
TGCAGTGCTACGGGACTGACGTTGGGATCTGGAAACACCATATATTTT
CSATGLTLGSGNTIYF
>TRBJ2-2|TRBV18|.|.
TGTGCCAGCTCACCACGACACTCCGGGGACACCGGGGAGCTGTTTTTT
CASSPRHSGDTGELFF
>TRBJ1-2|TRBV7-2|.|.
TGTGCCAGCAGCCTACTGGACATCTACTATGGCTACACCTTC
CASSLLDIYYGYTF
>TRBJ1-1|TRBV6-2/TRBV6-3|.|few
TGTGCCAGCAGTTACGTCCCGAACACTGAAGCTTTCTTT
CASSYVPNTEAFF
>TRBJ1-1|TRBV20-1|TRBD1|.
TGCAGTTCGGACAGGGGGGTCACTGAAGCTTTCTTT
CSSDRGVTEAFF
>TRBJ1-5|TRBV9|.|.
TGTGCCAGCAGCGTACCCCTCCCTTATAGCAATCAGCCCCAGCATTTT
CASSVPLPYSNQPQHF
>TRBJ2-2|TRBV5-1|TRBD1|many
TGCGCCAGCAGCTTTGCCGGGACAGGGGTCACCGGGGAGCTGTTTTTT
CASSFAGTGVTGELFF
>TRBJ2-7|TRBV10-3|TRBD2|.
TGTGCCATCAGTGTGCCTAGCGGGGCCTCCTACGAGCAGTACTTC
CAISVPSGASYEQYF